This entry lists 12 T cell receptor beta chains sequenced from one sample in a study of vaccination and CD4 T cells after COVID-19. Treatment in this sample: approximately nine-day PBMC culture with coronavirus spike peptide pools or control peptides (ViraFEST assay). These receptors' targets are unknown. Sequencing of DNA taken from cultured CD4+ T cells relied on the Oncomine TCR Beta short-read assay. TCRdb recomputed calls from the PCR reads with MiXCR, one row per CDR3 protein. The data contain fewer than 15,000 distinct CDR3 sequences, around 40% of them seen just once; the ten biggest clones take up roughly 7.4%. Material: CD4+ T cells from blood, cultured in vitro, obtained after SARS-CoV-2 vaccination. These receptors were obtained from a human donor who had recovered from COVID-19.

This clonotype was seen a handful of times. This sequence joins TRBV6-4 and TRBJ2-1, with a possible D match to TRBD2 (6 bases). CDR3 length: 16 residues. The V and J ends lost 0 bases and 3 bases respectively, with 12 bases between them. Per germline, CDR1 MRHNA and CDR2 SNTAGT. CDR3 residues: CASSDSASADYNEQFF. The CDR3 DNA follows: TGTGCCAGCAGTGACTCGGCTAGCGCAGACTACAATGAGCAGTTCTTC.

This chain joins TRBV7-9 and TRBJ1-2; TRBD1 is a possible D gene (6 bases). Trimming pared 4 bases from V and 8 bases from J, leaving 17 bases between. Looked up from germline, CDR1 is SEHNR and CDR2 is FQNEAQ (reference sequence). The CDR3 sequence is 14 residues long. The CDR3 region has the DNA TGTGCCAGCAGCTACCAGGGGATATCCGGGGGCTACACCTTC. It translates to CASSYQGISGGYTF. Full variable domain (remainder filled in from reference TRBV7-9 and TRBJ1-2): DTGVSQNPRHKITKRGQNVTFRCDPISEHNRLYWYRQTLGQGPEFLTYFQNEAQLEKSRLLSDRFSAERPKGSFSTLEIQRTEQGDSAMYLCASSYQGISGGYTFGSGTRLTVV.

The CDR3 DNA is TGTGCCAGCAGCTTAGGGGGTACTAGGGAGTGGTCCGGGGAGCTGTTTTTT. Its translation: CASSLGGTREWSGELFF. The chain employs TRBV7-2 and TRBJ2-2; TRBD2 might be the D (5 bases). Germline CDR1 reads SGHTA; CDR2 reads FQGNSA. The CDR3 totals 17 residues. V lost 1 base and J lost 6, with 18 bases in between.

This clonotype was detected a few times. V is TRBV27 and J is TRBJ2-2; no clear D. V was cut by 3 bases and J by 5 bases, with 19 bases left in between. Germline CDR1 reads MNHEY; CDR2 reads SMNVEV (reference sequence). The CDR3 has 17 amino acids. The CDR3 is CASSFIGLVGRTGELFF. The CDR3 DNA reads as TGTGCCAGCAGTTTCATAGGCCTGGTGGGAAGAACCGGGGAGCTGTTTTTT.

V and J are TRBV27 and TRBJ1-5; 11 bases fit TRBD1. The CDR3 is 14 amino acids. Germline V gene lookup returns CDR1 MNHEY and CDR2 SMNVEV (reference sequence). Losses at the gene ends were 6 bases for V and 4 bases for J; bases not matched to a gene: 2. The CDR3 here is CASRRDRGNQPQHF. The CDR3 nucleotides are TGTGCCAGCAGGCGGGACAGGGGGAATCAGCCCCAGCATTTT.

This clonotype was observed a handful of times. V gene TRBV20-1 combines with J gene TRBJ2-1; D gene unclear. There are 14 residues in the CDR3. The germline gives CDR1 DFQATT, CDR2 SNEGSKA (reference sequence). V was pared by 1 base and J by 3 bases, with 10 bases between. The CDR3 sequence: CSARARDYYNEQFF. The CDR3 coding sequence is TGCAGTGCTAGAGCTAGAGATTACTACAATGAGCAGTTCTTC.

The chain joins TRBV19 to TRBJ2-3, with 8 bases lining up with TRBD1. Germline V gene lookup returns CDR1 LNHDA and CDR2 SQIVND (reference sequence). V was pared by 3 bases and J by 1 base, with 3 bases of the junction left unmatched. The CDR3 has 15 residues. Written as DNA, the CDR3 is TGTGCCAGTAGTATCCAGGGGGCGGGCACAGATACGCAGTATTTT. Its translation is CASSIQGAGTDTQYF.

The chain joins TRBV5-1 to TRBJ2-2; weak D call: TRBD2 (6 bases). V dropped 4 bases and J dropped 1 base, with 14 bases sitting between them. Germline V CDR1 and CDR2: SGHRS, YFSETQ. The CDR3 has 16 residues. The CDR3 region is CASSKGLLRNTGELFF. The CDR3 bases are TGCGCCAGCAGCAAAGGACTACTCCGGAACACCGGGGAGCTGTTTTTT.

The rearrangement uses TRBV7-9 and TRBJ2-1; 8 nucleotides line up with TRBD2. The CDR3 covers 21 residues. The germline CDR1 and CDR2 sequences are SEHNR and FQNEAQ (reference sequence). V gave up 5 bases and J gave up 5 bases; unmatched junction bases: 26. The DNA of the CDR3 is TGTGCCAGCAGCAAGGGGGGCGTGCAGGGGACCGGGACTAGGACGGACAATGAGCAGTTCTTC. It encodes CASSKGGVQGTGTRTDNEQFF. Full variable domain (rest looked up from reference TRBV7-9 and TRBJ2-1): DTGVSQNPRHKITKRGQNVTFRCDPISEHNRLYWYRQTLGQGPEFLTYFQNEAQLEKSRLLSDRFSAERPKGSFSTLEIQRTEQGDSAMYLCASSKGGVQGTGTRTDNEQFFGPGTRLTVL.

In its sample, this clonotype was seen a few times. The CDR3 DNA is TGTGCCAGTACAAGACAGGGAGATCAGCCCCAGCATTTT. It yields the protein CASTRQGDQPQHF. The chain couples TRBV19 to TRBJ1-5, with 7 bases identical to TRBD1. The germline CDR1 and CDR2 sequences are LNHDA and SQIVND (reference sequence). J was trimmed by 5 bases and V by 7 bases; bases with no gene match: 5. This CDR3 is built from 13 residues.

The chain joins TRBV30 to TRBJ1-5, with unresolved D. The V gene lost 7 bases and the J gene lost 0 bases, with 10 bases spanning the gap. Germline values: CDR1 GTSNPN, CDR2 SVGIG (reference sequence). The CDR3 has 13 amino acids. The CDR3 reads CASSGNSNQPQHF. CDR3 coding DNA: TGTGCCTCCTCGGGAAATAGCAATCAGCCCCAGCATTTT.

By sample share, this clonotype is large. The rearrangement links TRBV18 to TRBJ2-5; 10 bases are shared with TRBD1. The CDR3 length is 14 residues. V dropped 3 bases and J dropped 5; count of bases not matched to a gene: 3. The germline CDR1 and CDR2 sequences are KGHSH and LQKENI. CDR3: CASSPGDRGETQYF. For the CDR3, the DNA is TGTGCCAGCTCACCTGGGGACAGGGGCGAGACCCAGTACTTC.